A single sample gave rise to the 11 T cell receptor beta chains below, sequenced in a study of neurological immune-mediated disorders (dated by TCRdb to about 2019). Library preparation was by 5' RACE. TCRdb records Illumina HiSeq 2500 as the sequencer. TCRdb passed the public sequencing reads through fastp at Q25 and MiXCR, retaining productive beta sequences. Each entry is one CDR3 protein sequence, shown with its most common DNA and genes. Here the sample has about 50,000 distinct CDR3 sequences; over 15% occur a single time. The ten largest make up about 4.7% of the sample. The sample taken for sequencing was PBMCs. Receptors originate from a man aged 60 to 69 in good health.

This clonotype was counted at least ten times. V usage is TRBV18 and J usage is TRBJ2-1, with D perhaps TRBD1 (5 bases). The CDR3 contains 15 residues. Germline CDR1 KGHSH, CDR2 LQKENI. V lost 4 bases to trimming and J lost 5 bases, with 15 bases between them. The CDR3 is CASSHGSTRDNEQFF. CDR3 DNA sequence: TGTGCCAGCTCACACGGATCGACCAGGGACAATGAGCAGTTCTTC.

With regard to this clonotype: A single base separates this from a much larger clone, so it may be a read error. The V gene is TRBV7-2, the J gene TRBJ1-2; maybe TRBD1 (5 bases). The V end lost 8 bases, the J end lost 6 bases, and 19 bases lay between the germline ends. This CDR3 is built from 14 residues. The germline gives CDR1 SGHTA, CDR2 FQGNSA. In DNA, the CDR3 is TGTGCCAGCGGCCTCCTGGGGGGGACCCATGGCTACACCTTC. This codes for CASGLLGGTHGYTF.

This clonotype was picked up many times. This chain connects TRBV20-1 to TRBJ2-3; TRBD2 aligns across 11 bases. The CDR3 is made up of 13 amino acids. Germline assignment: CDR1 DFQATT and CDR2 SNEGSKA (reference sequence). With V trimmed by 6 bases and J by 5 bases, 4 bases remained unmatched. Here the CDR3 DNA reads TGCAGTGCCAATAGCGGGGGGGAAGATACGCAGTATTTT. Translation: CSANSGGEDTQYF.

This clonotype was seen at least ten times. The chain employs TRBV20-1 and TRBJ2-7; 7 positions match TRBD2. With V trimmed by 2 bases and J by 2 bases, 9 bases remained unmatched. This CDR3 has 15 amino acids. Germline CDR1 reads DFQATT; CDR2 reads SNEGSKA (reference sequence). CDR3 nucleotides: TGCAGTGCTAGACGAAACCCTAGCGGAACCTACGAGCAGTACTTC. Translated: CSARRNPSGTYEQYF.

Worth noting for this clonotype: One end of the junction fails to match germline, which may point to a read error. CDR3 loop: CASSLAPGEQFF. CDR3 DNA sequence: TGTGCCAGCAGCTTAGCCCCGGGGGAGCAATTCTTC. The V call is TRBV7-2, the J call TRBJ2-1; a weak D match, TRBD2 (6 bases). The germline V gene has CDR1 SGHTA and CDR2 FQGNSA. The CDR3 covers 12 residues. Looking up the rest from reference TRBV7-2 and TRBJ2-1 gives the full variable domain: GAGVSQSPSNKVTEKGKDVELRCDPISGHTALYWYRQSLGQGLEFLIYFQGNSAPDKSGLPSDRFSAERTGGSVSTLTIQRTQQEDSAVYLCASSLAPGEQFFGPGTRLTVL.

As for this clonotype: At one end the junction does not follow the germline gene, possibly because of a read error. This rearrangement joins TRBV5-1 to TRBJ2-1; 10 bases line up with TRBD2. The CDR3 has 15 amino acids. The V gene's germline CDR1 is SGHRS and CDR2 YFSETQ. The DNA of the CDR3 is TGCACCAGCAGGGACGGGACTAGCGACTACAATGAACAGTTCTTC. Translation gives CTSRDGTSDYNEQFF.

This clonotype was detected many times. J is TRBJ2-1 and V is TRBV21-1; TRBD1, the table's D call, was not compared with the DNA. TRBV21-1 is assigned pseudogene status. This CDR3 is 22 amino acids long. In DNA form, the CDR3 reads TGTGCCAGCAGCCCCCGAGGGCAGGGGGTGAAAATACAAAATAGCTCCTACAATGAGCAGTTCTTC. It codes for CASSPRGQGVKIQNSSYNEQFF.

This clonotype was observed at least ten times. The genes are TRBV7-3 and TRBJ1-1, with TRBD1 as a possible D gene (5 bases). The CDR3 runs to 14 residues. The germline V and J ends were trimmed by 8 bases and 4 bases, with 17 bases remaining between them. Germline CDR1 SGHTA, CDR2 FQGTGA. Written as DNA, the CDR3 is TGTGCCAGCGCCCCCTCGACGGGGGGCACTGAAGCTTTCTTT. Translation gives CASAPSTGGTEAFF.

Notes on this clonotype: A much larger clone sits a single nucleotide away, making a read error possible. V usage is TRBV5-1 and J usage is TRBJ2-3; D not certain. Germline V gene lookup returns CDR1 SGHRS and CDR2 YFSETQ. V was shortened by 4 bases and J by 1 base, with 13 bases between the two germline ends. The CDR3 spans 15 residues. DNA for the CDR3: TGCGCCAGCAGCGGTGGGAAAGACCGCACAGATACGCAGTATTTT. The encoded protein is CASSGGKDRTDTQYF.

This clonotype was seen many times. The rearrangement uses TRBV12-3 or TRBV12-4 and TRBJ2-3; D might be TRBD1 or TRBD2, each matching 6 bases. CDR3 length equals 13 residues. V was cut by 6 bases and J by 5 bases, with 12 bases left in between. The CDR3 sequence is CASSPGAIDTQYF. In DNA form, the CDR3 reads TGTGCCAGCAGCCCGGGGGCTATAGATACGCAGTATTTT.

This clonotype has ten or more counts. The chain uses TRBV3-1 and TRBJ2-1; D remains ambiguous. The CDR3 has 18 residues. With 2 bases removed from V and 0 bases from J, the gap between germline ends came to 17 bases. CDR1 LGHDT and CDR2 YNNKEL come from the germline V gene (reference sequence). The CDR3 DNA reads as TGTGCCAGCAGCCAAAACGCGTGGGTCGGTGGCTCCTACAATGAGCAGTTCTTC. The encoded protein is CASSQNAWVGGSYNEQFF.